This T cell receptor beta chain was retrieved from a study of control samples from healthy donors and cancer patients. Libraries were prepared by immunoSEQ multiplex PCR; TCRdb keeps only in-frame clonotypes and omits some of them. The data contain some 190,000 clones, around 93% of them seen just once; the ten biggest clones take up 1.5% to 2%. Sequences were obtained from blood. This clonotype originated in a man aged 25-40 years in good health.

CDR3: CASSVGGLSTDTQYF. DNA of the CDR3: TGTGCCAGCAGTGTGGGGGGGCTTAGCACAGATACGCAGTATTTT. The chain recombines TRBV6-4 with TRBJ2-3; D is possibly TRBD2 (7 bases). This CDR3 has 15 residues. Germline lookup yields CDR1 MRHNA and CDR2 SNTAGT. V lost 4 bases to trimming and J lost 0 bases, with 11 bases between them.